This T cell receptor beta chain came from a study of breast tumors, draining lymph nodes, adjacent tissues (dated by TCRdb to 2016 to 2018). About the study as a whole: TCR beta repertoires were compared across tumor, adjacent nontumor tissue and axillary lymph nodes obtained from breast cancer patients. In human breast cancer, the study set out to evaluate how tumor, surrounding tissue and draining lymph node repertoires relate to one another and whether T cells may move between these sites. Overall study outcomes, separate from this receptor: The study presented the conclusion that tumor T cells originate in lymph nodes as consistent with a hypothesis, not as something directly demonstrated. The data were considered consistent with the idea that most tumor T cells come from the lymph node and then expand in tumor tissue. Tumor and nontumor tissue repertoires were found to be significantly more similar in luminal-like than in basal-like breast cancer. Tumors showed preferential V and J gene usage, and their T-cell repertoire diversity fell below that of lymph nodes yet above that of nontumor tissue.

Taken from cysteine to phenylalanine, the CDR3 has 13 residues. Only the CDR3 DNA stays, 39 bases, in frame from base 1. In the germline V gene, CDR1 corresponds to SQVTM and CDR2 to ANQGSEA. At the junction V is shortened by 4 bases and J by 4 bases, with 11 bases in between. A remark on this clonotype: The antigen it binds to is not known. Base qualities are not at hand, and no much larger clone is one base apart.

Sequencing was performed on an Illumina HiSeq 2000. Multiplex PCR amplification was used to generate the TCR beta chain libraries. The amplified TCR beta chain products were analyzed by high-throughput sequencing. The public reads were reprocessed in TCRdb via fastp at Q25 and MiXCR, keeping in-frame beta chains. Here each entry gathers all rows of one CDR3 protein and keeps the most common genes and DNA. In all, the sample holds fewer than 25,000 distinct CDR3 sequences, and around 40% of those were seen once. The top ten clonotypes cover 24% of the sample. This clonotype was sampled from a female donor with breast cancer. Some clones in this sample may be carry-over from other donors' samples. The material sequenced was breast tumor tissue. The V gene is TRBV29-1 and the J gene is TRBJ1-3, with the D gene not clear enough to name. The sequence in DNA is TGCAGCGTTGCCCCGGGCTCCGGAAACACCATATATTTT. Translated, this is CSVAPGSGNTIYF.